These T cell receptor beta chains were read from a single sample in a study of T cells expressing NK-cell markers. TCRdb reprocessed the 5' RACE reads and reports one entry per CDR3 protein, with no DNA. The sample totals about 260,000 distinct CDR3 sequences. The sample comprised blood T cells: a sorted CD56 or NKG2C T cell subset, CD4+ or CD8+ T cells, or bulk PBMC T cells (not recorded which). Every receptor here comes from a woman aged 18-69 years in good health. The CDR3 runs from the conserved cysteine through the conserved F or W.

v_gene: TRBV20-1; j_gene: TRBJ2-2; CDR3aa: CSAYDPANTGELFF
v_gene: TRBV20-1; j_gene: TRBJ2-3; CDR3aa: CSAAPTGTDTQYF
v_gene: TRBV12-3/TRBV12-4; j_gene: TRBJ1-1; CDR3aa: CASSLKLGTEAFF
v_gene: TRBV4-3; j_gene: TRBJ1-6; CDR3aa: CASSQDLTGSPLHF
v_gene: TRBV24-1; j_gene: TRBJ1-2; CDR3aa: CATRKTGNYGYTF
v_gene: TRBV20-1; j_gene: TRBJ1-6; CDR3aa: CSASLNSPLHF
v_gene: TRBV12-3/TRBV12-4; j_gene: TRBJ2-7; CDR3aa: CASSLSEQQYF
v_gene: TRBV20-1; j_gene: TRBJ2-1; CDR3aa: CSASGRASNEQFF
v_gene: TRBV20-1; j_gene: TRBJ2-5; CDR3aa: CSAQPLSGRVQETQYF
v_gene: TRBV2; j_gene: TRBJ1-1; CDR3aa: CASSQGLMNTEAFF
v_gene: TRBV24-1; j_gene: TRBJ2-7; CDR3aa: CATSVGATYEQYF
v_gene: TRBV12-3/TRBV12-4; j_gene: TRBJ1-2; CDR3aa: CASSLFRGSKAGYTF
v_gene: TRBV12-3/TRBV12-4; j_gene: TRBJ2-4; CDR3aa: CASTLGPGTGGKNIQYF
v_gene: TRBV12-3/TRBV12-4; j_gene: TRBJ1-2; CDR3aa: CASSSYYGYTF
v_gene: TRBV20-1; j_gene: TRBJ2-1; CDR3aa: CSAPVYNEQFF
v_gene: TRBV4-3; j_gene: TRBJ2-3; CDR3aa: CASSPGLAGADTQYF
v_gene: TRBV6-2/TRBV6-3; j_gene: TRBJ2-1; CDR3aa: CASSSQTSVFF
v_gene: TRBV18; j_gene: TRBJ2-7; CDR3aa: CASSPGWVMGHEQYF
v_gene: TRBV5-1; j_gene: TRBJ1-1; CDR3aa: CASSPWGAINTEAFF
v_gene: TRBV5-1; j_gene: TRBJ1-2; CDR3aa: CASSLEGLNGYTF
v_gene: TRBV7-9; j_gene: TRBJ2-2; CDR3aa: CASSSGLAPTGELFF
v_gene: TRBV4-1; j_gene: TRBJ1-3; CDR3aa: CASSQVGGAAGNTIYF